This entry concerns a single T cell receptor beta chain. The data stem from a study of blood T cell repertoires in COVID-19. Study context: Samples came from the United States, Italy and Spain, spanning acute and convalescent COVID-19. Sample material is recorded as cDNA or gDNA derived from T cells, B-cell-depleted T cells, or PBMCs.

Original handling: Estimation of nucleated cell counts was performed using reference gene primer amplification. Sequencing used immunoSEQ multiplex PCR; TCRdb keeps in-frame clones, though not all of them. The DNA was the basis for D and trimming; V, J and clone size are from that table. Among some 50,000 clones listed, approximately 84% were seen once. The CDR3 totals 18 residues. V lost 4 bases and J 2 bases, leaving 22 bases between the germline ends. Germline CDR1 SGDLS, CDR2 YYNGEE. The chain employs TRBV9 and TRBJ2-1; D is possibly TRBD2 (6 bases). This receptor was taken from a human donor in a cohort sampled during active COVID-19. Source material: peripheral blood. Written as DNA, the CDR3 is TGTGCCAGCAGCCTAAGTTCCCCGGGACTGAGGACCTACAATGAGCAGTTCTTC. Translating gives CASSLSSPGLRTYNEQFF.